These 26 T cell receptor beta chains came from one sample sequenced in a study of blood T cell repertoires in COVID-19. The table came from immunoSEQ multiplex PCR; TCRdb's copy has only in-frame clones and leaves some out. The table records tens of thousands of clones, 85% to 90% of them present only once. What was sequenced was peripheral blood. These receptors were collected from a human donor in a cohort sampled during active COVID-19.

This chain links TRBV5-1 with TRBJ2-1, with 8 bases lining up with TRBD2. The V gene's germline CDR1 is SGHRS and CDR2 YFSETQ. There are 15 residues in the CDR3. V shed 0 bases and J 3 bases; nucleotides not matched to a gene: 2. DNA for the CDR3: TGCGCCAGCAGCTTGGTCGGGGGGGACTACAATGAGCAGTTCTTC. Protein sequence: CASSLVGGDYNEQFF.

This clone was detected once. V is TRBV28 and J is TRBJ1-1; 9 nucleotides match TRBD1. This CDR3 has 15 amino acids. Germline CDR1 reads MDHEN; CDR2 reads SYDVKM. Trimming cost V 8 bases and J 6 bases; bases outside gene matches: 13. The CDR3: CASSGTGSVGAEAFF. The CDR3 nucleotides are TGTGCCAGCTCCGGGACAGGGTCTGTCGGGGCTGAAGCTTTCTTT. Based on the CDR3 plus reference TRBV28 and TRBJ1-1, the full variable domain is DVKVTQSSRYLVKRTGEKVFLECVQDMDHENMFWYRQDPGLGLRLIYFSYDVKMKEKGDIPEGYSVSREKKERFSLILESASTNQTSMYLCASSGTGSVGAEAFFGQGTRLTVV.

The genes are TRBV7-8 and TRBJ1-2; D might be TRBD1 (5 bases). This CDR3 has 15 residues. V lost 5 bases and J lost 2, with 15 bases in between. Germline V lookup: CDR1 SGHVS, CDR2 FQNEAQ. The DNA of the CDR3 is TGTGCCAGCAGCACCAGACAGAACCCAAACTATGGCTACACCTTC. Protein: CASSTRQNPNYGYTF.

This clone was seen a single time. V is TRBV6-2 or TRBV6-3 and J is TRBJ2-7; the match to TRBD1 covers 8 bases. Germline lookup yields CDR1 MNHEY and CDR2 SVGEGT. Trimming took 5 bases from V and 3 from J; bases not matched to a gene: 6. The CDR3 has 14 amino acids. CDR3 sequence (DNA): TGTGCCAGCAGTCCCCGGACAGGGCACTACGAGCAGTACGTC. This sequence encodes CASSPRTGHYEQYV.

The V gene is TRBV7-2, the J gene TRBJ2-1, with 9 bases fitting TRBD2. With 7 bases clipped from V and 6 bases from J, the junction kept 10 bases outside the gene matches. Germline values: CDR1 SGHTA, CDR2 FQGNSA. This CDR3 spans 15 amino acids. The CDR3 is CASTLDGLAFNEQFF. CDR3 nucleotide sequence: TGTGCCAGCACTCTAGACGGACTAGCGTTCAATGAGCAGTTCTTC.

This sequence joins TRBV18 and TRBJ2-3, with no clear D. CDR1 is KGHSH and CDR2 is LQKENI in the germline V gene. The CDR3 loop spans 17 amino acids. Trimming shortened V by 2 bases and J by 0 bases, and 15 bases separated the two germline ends. The CDR3 nucleotides are TGTGCCAGCTCACCAGCCAGGTCGATTCCTAGCACAGATACGCAGTATTTT. Protein sequence: CASSPARSIPSTDTQYF. The full variable domain, rest sourced from reference TRBV18 and TRBJ2-3, is NAGVMQNPRHLVRRRGQEARLRCSPMKGHSHVYWYRQLPEEGLKFMVYLQKENIIDESGMPKERFSAEFPKEGPSILRIQQVVRGDSAAYFCASSPARSIPSTDTQYFGPGTRLTVL.

The chain is built from TRBV5-1 and TRBJ2-5; TRBD2 matches 10 bases. V lost 0 bases, J lost 5 bases, and 7 bases stayed unmatched. The CDR3 runs to 16 residues. From germline, CDR1 is SGHRS and CDR2 YFSETQ. The CDR3 loop reads CASSLERAGGLETQYF. The CDR3 bases are TGCGCCAGCAGCTTGGAGCGAGCGGGGGGGCTCGAGACCCAGTACTTC.

The J gene is TRBJ2-1, the V gene TRBV7-6; possible D gene TRBD2, 6 bases. Per germline, CDR1 SGHVS and CDR2 FNYEAQ. The germline V and J ends were trimmed by 5 bases and 8 bases, with 16 bases remaining between them. The CDR3 runs to 14 residues. The CDR3 protein is CASSPSAGSDEQFF. CDR3 in DNA: TGTGCCAGCAGCCCTAGTGCCGGGAGCGATGAGCAGTTCTTC.

V and J are TRBV5-6 and TRBJ1-4; D is undetermined. V was shortened by 0 bases and J by 1 base, with 7 bases between the two germline ends. The CDR3 has 15 amino acids. CDR1 SGHDT and CDR2 YYEEEE come from the germline V gene. The DNA of the CDR3 is TGTGCCAGCAGCTTGGGAGGGTTAACTAATGAAAAACTGTTTTTT. This encodes CASSLGGLTNEKLFF. The full variable domain, in which reference TRBV5-6 and TRBJ1-4 provide the parts outside the CDR3, is DAGVTQSPTHLIKTRGQQVTLRCSPKSGHDTVSWYQQALGQGPQFIFQYYEEEERQRGNFPDRFSGHQFPNYSSELNVNALLLGDSALYLCASSLGGLTNEKLFFGSGTQLSVL.

The chain employs TRBV5-1 and TRBJ1-1; TRBD1 matches 7 bases. Trimming took 5 bases from V and 11 from J; bases not matched to a gene: 9. Germline CDR1 and CDR2: SGHRS and YFSETQ. This CDR3 comprises 12 residues. The CDR3 sequence: CASSYDRVWAFF. In nucleotides, the CDR3 is TGCGCCAGCAGTTACGACAGGGTTTGGGCTTTCTTT.

V usage is TRBV24-1 and J usage is TRBJ2-2; TRBD2 matches at 7 bases. V lost 9 bases and J lost 1; bases outside the gene matches: 7. CDR3 length: 15 amino acids. Germline V CDR1 and CDR2: KGHDR, SFDVKD. The CDR3: CATRPGRGNTGELFF. The CDR3 region has the DNA TGTGCCACCCGTCCGGGGAGGGGGAACACCGGGGAGCTGTTTTTT.

V is TRBV12-3 or TRBV12-4 and J is TRBJ2-1; 7 positions agree with TRBD2. This CDR3 is 12 amino acids long. J gave up 8 bases and V 5 bases, and 3 bases lay outside the gene matches. The CDR3 reads CASSRLAHEQFF. The CDR3 nucleotides read TGTGCCAGCAGTCGACTAGCCCATGAGCAGTTCTTC.

This chain links TRBV5-1 with TRBJ2-3; 8 nucleotides line up with TRBD2. The junction had 12 bases not matched to a gene; V was cut back by 0 bases and J by 0 bases. The CDR3 is 19 residues long. Germline V gene sequence: CDR1 SGHRS, CDR2 YFSETQ. CDR3 DNA: TGCGCCAGCAGCTTGGGGGGCGGGGGGCCCTCCTTTAGCACAGATACGCAGTATTTT. It translates to CASSLGGGGPSFSTDTQYF.

The gene calls are TRBV28 and TRBJ1-5; D gene uncertain. CDR1 and CDR2 (germline): MDHEN, SYDVKM. V lost 2 bases, J lost 7 bases, and 9 bases lay in between. The CDR3 covers 13 residues. CDR3 in DNA: TGTGCCAGCAGTTTAACCCTACCGCAGCCCCAGCATTTT. Encoded protein: CASSLTLPQPQHF.

V gene TRBV4-1 combines with J gene TRBJ2-1; D perhaps matches TRBD1 (6 bases). This CDR3 region has 16 residues. The germline V gene encodes CDR1 MGHRA and CDR2 YSYEKL. V lost 3 bases and J lost 1, with 13 bases in between. This chain's CDR3 is CASSQTTGPSYNEQFF. The DNA of the CDR3 is TGCGCCAGCAGCCAGACAACAGGGCCTTCCTACAATGAGCAGTTCTTC.

The chain joins TRBV5-1 to TRBJ1-2; D might be TRBD1 (5 bases). This CDR3 is 15 amino acids long. V lost 5 bases, J lost 0 bases, and 14 bases lay in between. Germline CDR1 is SGHRS and CDR2 is YFSETQ. CDR3 region: CASRDLPGPNYGYTF. CDR3 DNA: TGCGCCAGCAGAGACCTCCCAGGGCCTAACTATGGCTACACCTTC.

V is TRBV30 and J is TRBJ1-1, with TRBD1 matching over 8 bases. In germline, CDR1 is GTSNPN, CDR2 SVGIG (reference sequence). Trimming cost V 3 bases and J 11 bases; bases outside gene matches: 11. The CDR3 is 13 residues long. The CDR3 DNA is TGTGCCTGGAGGTTTGCAGGGGGCGCAGGGGCTTTCTTT. This sequence encodes CAWRFAGGAGAFF.

The J gene is TRBJ1-1, the V gene TRBV7-2, with no clear D. Per the germline V gene, CDR1 is SGHTA and CDR2 is FQGNSA. The V gene lost 5 bases and the J gene lost 6 bases, with 16 bases spanning the gap. This CDR3 spans 14 amino acids. The CDR3 region has the DNA TGTGCCAGCAGCCCCGATCCGGAGAGCGCTGAAGCTTTCTTT. As protein: CASSPDPESAEAFF.

V is TRBV5-1 and J is TRBJ2-3; 11 bases align to TRBD2. V trimming: 0 bases; J trimming: 5 bases; junction bases outside the gene matches: 2. The germline V gene encodes CDR1 SGHRS and CDR2 YFSETQ. This CDR3 region has 15 residues. CDR3 protein: CASSLGLAGLDTQYF. In DNA form, the CDR3 reads TGCGCCAGCAGCTTGGGACTAGCGGGACTAGATACGCAGTATTTT.

The rearrangement joins TRBV11-2 to TRBJ2-2, with TRBD2 matching over 8 bases. Germline V gene data show CDR1 as SGHAT and CDR2 as FQNNGV. The CDR3 sequence is 19 residues long. V lost 3 bases and J lost 1; bases outside the gene matches: 13. The CDR3 bases are TGTGCCAGCAGCTTCCCCCAGTCGACTAGCGCGCGGAACACCGGGGAGCTGTTTTTT. Translating it yields CASSFPQSTSARNTGELFF.

The rearrangement joins TRBV11-2 to TRBJ1-2; 7 nucleotides align to TRBD1. V lost 5 bases, J lost 2 bases, and 2 bases stayed unmatched. CDR3 length: 13 amino acids. The germline CDR1 and CDR2 sequences are SGHAT and FQNNGV. The CDR3 DNA sequence: TGTGCCAGCAGCCGGGGACAGAACTATGGCTACACCTTC. This encodes CASSRGQNYGYTF. Looking up the rest from reference TRBV11-2 and TRBJ1-2 gives the full variable domain: EAGVAQSPRYKIIEKRQSVAFWCNPISGHATLYWYQQILGQGPKLLIQFQNNGVVDDSQLPKDRFSAERLKGVDSTLKIQPAKLEDSAVYLCASSRGQNYGYTFGSGTRLTVV.

The V call is TRBV11-1, the J call TRBJ2-1; weak D call: TRBD2 (6 bases). The V and J ends lost 1 base and 4 bases respectively, with 8 bases between them. The CDR3 is 14 residues long. From germline, CDR1 is SGHAT and CDR2 FQDESV (reference sequence). Written as DNA, the CDR3 is TGTGCCAGCAGCTTAGTGGCGGGATACAATGAGCAGTTCTTC. Protein: CASSLVAGYNEQFF.

This chain links TRBV7-9 with TRBJ2-3; D is perhaps TRBD1 (5 bases). There are 13 residues in the CDR3. Germline CDR1 reads SEHNR; CDR2 reads FQNEAQ (reference sequence). Trimming stripped 5 bases from V and 14 bases from J, with 20 bases between. The DNA of the CDR3 is TGTGCCAGCAGCCACAGCGAATGGGGCGTGGGGTATTTT. Translating it yields CASSHSEWGVGYF.

The V and J genes are TRBV9 and TRBJ2-3; 8 nucleotides align to TRBD2. The V gene's germline CDR1 is SGDLS and CDR2 YYNGEE. The length of the CDR3 is 15 residues. V trimming: 0 bases; J trimming: 3 bases; junction bases outside the gene matches: 3. The CDR3, as DNA: TGTGCCAGCAGCGTAGGCGGGGGGCTGACAGATACGCAGTATTTT. Translation: CASSVGGGLTDTQYF. The variable domain in full, completed from reference TRBV9 and TRBJ2-3, reads DSGVTQTPKHLITATGQRVTLRCSPRSGDLSVYWYQQSLDQGLQFLIQYYNGEERAKGNILERFSAQQFPDLHSELNLSSLELGDSALYFCASSVGGGLTDTQYFGPGTRLTVL.

The chain joins TRBV2 to TRBJ1-6, with D tentatively TRBD1 (5 bases). The CDR3 has 13 residues. CDR1 and CDR2 from the germline V gene are SNHLY and FYNNEI. With 3 bases removed from V and 7 bases from J, the gap between germline ends came to 7 bases. The CDR3 DNA reads TGTGCCAGCAGTGAGAACAGGAATTCACCCCTCCACTTT. It encodes CASSENRNSPLHF.

This chain connects TRBV6-6 to TRBJ2-1; D remains ambiguous. The V gene lost 2 bases and the J gene lost 5 bases, with 10 bases spanning the gap. The length of the CDR3 is 14 residues. Germline lookup yields CDR1 MNHNY and CDR2 SVGAGI (reference sequence). The CDR3 sequence: CASSYDPRNNEQFF. The CDR3 DNA sequence: TGTGCCAGCAGTTACGACCCGCGGAACAATGAGCAGTTCTTC.